This T cell receptor beta chain came from a study of T cells in Graves' hyperthyroidism and ophthalmopathy. Findings and limits, study-wide: The majority of expanded thyroid clonotypes above 0.001 also appeared in blood. By a 13 V-J model, ophthalmopathy was set apart from stable hyperthyroidism.

Uncontrolled infection, other autoimmune disease, pregnancy or lactation excluded patients. Thyroid ultrasound and orbital computed tomography, with clinical symptoms and serum thyroxine and TRAb, informed diagnoses. This clonotype was picked up a small number of times. Its target is not known. TCR beta CDR3 region amplification was performed from RNA transcripts. First-round RT-PCR with HTBI primers amplified the TCR CDR3 region. One entry per CDR3 protein, called by TCRdb with MiXCR from the multiplex PCR reads. This sample has roughly 260,000 distinct CDR3 sequences; more than 12% occur once, and the top ten carry 13%. Material for sequencing was blood. The sequence came from a woman aged 40 to 50 with Graves' hyperthyroidism that later progressed to Graves' ophthalmopathy.

CDR3 protein: CSASGGQGGYGYTF. CDR3 coding DNA: TGCAGTGCTTCGGGGGGACAGGGAGGTTATGGCTACACCTTC. V gene TRBV20-1 combines with J gene TRBJ1-2, with TRBD1 matching 9 bases. J gave up 5 bases and V 5 bases, and 9 bases lay outside the gene matches. Germline V gives CDR1 DFQATT, CDR2 SNEGSKA (reference sequence). CDR3 length equals 14 residues.